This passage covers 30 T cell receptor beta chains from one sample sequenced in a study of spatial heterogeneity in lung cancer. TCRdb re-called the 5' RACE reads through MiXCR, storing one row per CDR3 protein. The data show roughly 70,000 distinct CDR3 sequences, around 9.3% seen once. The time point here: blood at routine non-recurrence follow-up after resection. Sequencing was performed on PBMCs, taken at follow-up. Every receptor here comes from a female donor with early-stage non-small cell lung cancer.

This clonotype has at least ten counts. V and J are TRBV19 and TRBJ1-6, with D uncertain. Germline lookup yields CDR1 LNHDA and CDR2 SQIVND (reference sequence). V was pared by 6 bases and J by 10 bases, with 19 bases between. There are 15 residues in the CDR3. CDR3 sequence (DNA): TGTGCCAGTAGGGTCCCGGCGGAGAGAGCGTCACCCCTCCACTTT. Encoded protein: CASRVPAERASPLHF.

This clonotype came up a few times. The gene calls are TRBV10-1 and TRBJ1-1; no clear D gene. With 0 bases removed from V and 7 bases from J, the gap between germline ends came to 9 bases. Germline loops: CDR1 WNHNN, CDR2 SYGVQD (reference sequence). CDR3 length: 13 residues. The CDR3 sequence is CASSESRELEAFF. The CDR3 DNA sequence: TGCGCCAGCAGTGAGTCACGGGAGCTTGAAGCTTTCTTT.

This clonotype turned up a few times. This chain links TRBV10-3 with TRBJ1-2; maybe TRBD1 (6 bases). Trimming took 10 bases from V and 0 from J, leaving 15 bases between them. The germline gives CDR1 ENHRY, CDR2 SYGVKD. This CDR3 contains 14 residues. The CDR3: CATAQDRANYGYTF. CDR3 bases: TGTGCCACAGCCCAGGACAGAGCTAACTATGGCTACACCTTC.

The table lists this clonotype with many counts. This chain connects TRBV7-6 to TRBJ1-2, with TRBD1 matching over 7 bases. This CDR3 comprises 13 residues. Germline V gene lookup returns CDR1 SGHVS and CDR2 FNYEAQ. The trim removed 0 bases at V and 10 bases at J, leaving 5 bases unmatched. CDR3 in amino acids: CASSLAPGQHYTF. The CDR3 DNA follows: TGTGCCAGCAGCTTAGCGCCGGGACAGCACTACACCTTC.

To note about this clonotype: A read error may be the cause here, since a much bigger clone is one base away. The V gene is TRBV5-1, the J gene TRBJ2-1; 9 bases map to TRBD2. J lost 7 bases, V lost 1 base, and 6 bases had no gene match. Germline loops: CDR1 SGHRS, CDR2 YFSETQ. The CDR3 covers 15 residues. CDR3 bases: TGCGCCAGCAGCTTGAAGGCGGGAGGGGCGAATGAGCAGTTCTTC. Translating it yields CASSLKAGGANEQFF.

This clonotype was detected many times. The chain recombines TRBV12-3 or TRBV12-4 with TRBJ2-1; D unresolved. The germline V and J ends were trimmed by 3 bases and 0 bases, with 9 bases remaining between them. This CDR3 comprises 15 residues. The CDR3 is CASSLMDSSYNEQFF. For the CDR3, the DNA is TGTGCCAGCAGTTTGATGGATAGCTCCTACAATGAGCAGTTCTTC.

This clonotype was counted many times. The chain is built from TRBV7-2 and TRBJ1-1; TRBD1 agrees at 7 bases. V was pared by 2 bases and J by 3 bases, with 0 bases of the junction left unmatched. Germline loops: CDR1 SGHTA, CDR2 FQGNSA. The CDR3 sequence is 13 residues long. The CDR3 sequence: CASSLQGDTEAFF. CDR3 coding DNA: TGTGCCAGCAGCTTACAGGGGGACACTGAAGCTTTCTTT.

The chain's CDR3 is CASSSGTGEAGYGYTF. For the CDR3, the DNA is TGTGCCAGCAGCTCCGGGACAGGGGAGGCCGGCTATGGCTACACCTTC. The chain links TRBV7-9 to TRBJ1-2; 10 bases are shared with TRBD1. Trimming removed 4 bases from V and 4 bases from J; junction bases left unmatched: 9. Germline V gene lookup returns CDR1 SEHNR and CDR2 FQNEAQ (reference sequence). This CDR3 is 16 amino acids long.

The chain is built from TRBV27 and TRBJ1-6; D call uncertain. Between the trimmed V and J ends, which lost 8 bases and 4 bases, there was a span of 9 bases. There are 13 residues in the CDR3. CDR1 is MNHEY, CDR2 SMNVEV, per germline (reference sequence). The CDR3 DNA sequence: TGTGCCAGCTCCTACAGATATAATTCACCCCTCCACTTT. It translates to CASSYRYNSPLHF.

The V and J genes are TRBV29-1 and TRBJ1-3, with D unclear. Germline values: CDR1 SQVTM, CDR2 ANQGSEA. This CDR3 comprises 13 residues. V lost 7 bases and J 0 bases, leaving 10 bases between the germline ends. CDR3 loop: CSATESSGNTIYF. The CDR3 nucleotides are TGCAGCGCTACCGAGAGCTCTGGAAACACCATATATTTT.

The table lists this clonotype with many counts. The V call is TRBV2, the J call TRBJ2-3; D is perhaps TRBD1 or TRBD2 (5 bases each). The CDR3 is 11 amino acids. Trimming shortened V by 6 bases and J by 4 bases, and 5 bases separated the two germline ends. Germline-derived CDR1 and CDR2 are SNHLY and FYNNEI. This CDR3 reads CASRGPDTQYF. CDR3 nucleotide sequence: TGTGCCAGCAGGGGACCAGATACGCAGTATTTT. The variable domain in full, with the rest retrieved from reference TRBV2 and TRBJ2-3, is EPEVTQTPSHQVTQMGQEVILRCVPISNHLYFYWYRQILGQKVEFLVSFYNNEISEKSEIFDDQFSVERPDGSNFTLKIRSTKLEDSAMYFCASRGPDTQYFGPGTRLTVL.

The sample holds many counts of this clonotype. CDR3: CASSLGRAGNEQFF. The CDR3 DNA reads as TGTGCCAGCAGCTTAGGTCGGGCGGGCAATGAGCAGTTCTTC. The V call is TRBV7-9, the J call TRBJ2-1; TRBD2 is a possible D gene (5 bases). The length of the CDR3 is 14 residues. Germline-derived CDR1 and CDR2 are SEHNR and FQNEAQ (reference sequence). V was clipped by 1 base and J by 6 bases, with 10 bases between them. Full variable domain (outside the CDR3, taken from reference TRBV7-9 and TRBJ2-1): DTGVSQNPRHKITKRGQNVTFRCDPISEHNRLYWYRQTLGQGPEFLTYFQNEAQLEKSRLLSDRFSAERPKGSFSTLEIQRTEQGDSAMYLCASSLGRAGNEQFFGPGTRLTVL.

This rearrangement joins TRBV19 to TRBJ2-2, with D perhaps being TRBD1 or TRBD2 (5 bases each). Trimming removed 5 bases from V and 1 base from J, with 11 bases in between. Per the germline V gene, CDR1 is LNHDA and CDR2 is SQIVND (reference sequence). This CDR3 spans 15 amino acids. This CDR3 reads CASSFRGKNTGELFF. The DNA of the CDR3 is TGTGCCAGTAGTTTCCGGGGCAAGAACACCGGGGAGCTGTTTTTT.

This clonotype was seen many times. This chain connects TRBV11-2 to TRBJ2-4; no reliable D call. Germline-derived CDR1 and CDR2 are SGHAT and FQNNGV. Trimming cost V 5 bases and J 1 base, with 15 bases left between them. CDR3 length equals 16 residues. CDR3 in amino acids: CASSPLGSSAKNIQYF. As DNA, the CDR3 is TGTGCCAGCAGCCCCCTTGGCTCAAGCGCCAAAAACATTCAGTACTTC. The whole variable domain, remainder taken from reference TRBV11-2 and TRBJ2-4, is EAGVAQSPRYKIIEKRQSVAFWCNPISGHATLYWYQQILGQGPKLLIQFQNNGVVDDSQLPKDRFSAERLKGVDSTLKIQPAKLEDSAVYLCASSPLGSSAKNIQYFGAGTRLSVL.

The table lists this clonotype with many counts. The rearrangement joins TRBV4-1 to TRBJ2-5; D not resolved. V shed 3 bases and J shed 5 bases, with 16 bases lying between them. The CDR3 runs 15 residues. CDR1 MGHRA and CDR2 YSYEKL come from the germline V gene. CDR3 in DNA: TGCGCCAGCAGCCACCCCCTGCGGCAAAGGGAGACCCAGTACTTC. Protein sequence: CASSHPLRQRETQYF.

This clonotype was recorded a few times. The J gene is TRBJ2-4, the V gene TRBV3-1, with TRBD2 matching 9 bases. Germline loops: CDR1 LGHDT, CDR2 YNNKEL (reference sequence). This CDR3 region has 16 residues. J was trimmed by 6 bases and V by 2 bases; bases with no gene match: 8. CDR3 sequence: CASSQSSGRQLNIQYF. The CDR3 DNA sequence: TGTGCCAGCAGCCAATCCAGCGGGAGGCAACTAAACATTCAGTACTTC.

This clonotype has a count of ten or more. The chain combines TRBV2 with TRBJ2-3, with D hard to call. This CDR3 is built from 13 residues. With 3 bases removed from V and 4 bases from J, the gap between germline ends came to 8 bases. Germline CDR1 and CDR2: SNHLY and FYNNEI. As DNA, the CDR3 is TGTGCCAGCAGTGATGGGTCTCCAGATACGCAGTATTTT. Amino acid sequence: CASSDGSPDTQYF.

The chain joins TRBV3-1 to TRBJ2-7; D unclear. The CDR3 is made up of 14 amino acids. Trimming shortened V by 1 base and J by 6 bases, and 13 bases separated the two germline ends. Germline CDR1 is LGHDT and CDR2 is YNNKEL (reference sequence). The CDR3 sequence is CASSQVRLDAEQYF. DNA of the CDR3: TGTGCCAGCAGCCAAGTTCGGTTGGATGCCGAGCAGTACTTC.

The CDR3 protein is CATSLAGDEQFF. CDR3 in DNA: TGTGCCACCAGTTTGGCAGGGGATGAGCAGTTCTTC. The V gene is TRBV24-1, the J gene TRBJ2-1; maybe TRBD1 (6 bases). V lost 6 bases and J lost 8, with 10 bases in between. The CDR3 spans 12 residues. The germline V gene has CDR1 KGHDR and CDR2 SFDVKD.

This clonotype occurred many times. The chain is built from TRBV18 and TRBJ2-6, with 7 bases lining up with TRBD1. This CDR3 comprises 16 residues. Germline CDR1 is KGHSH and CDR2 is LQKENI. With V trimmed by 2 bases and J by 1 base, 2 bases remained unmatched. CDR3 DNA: TGTGCCAGCTCACCAAGACAGGGTTCTGGGGCCAACGTCCTGACTTTC. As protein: CASSPRQGSGANVLTF.

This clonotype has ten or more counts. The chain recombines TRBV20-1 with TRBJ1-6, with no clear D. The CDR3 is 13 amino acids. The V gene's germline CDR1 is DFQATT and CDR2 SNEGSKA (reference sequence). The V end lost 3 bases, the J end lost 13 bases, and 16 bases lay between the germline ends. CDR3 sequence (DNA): TGCAGTGCTAGTGTGGCCGCGATGGGGCCCCTCCACTTT. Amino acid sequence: CSASVAAMGPLHF.

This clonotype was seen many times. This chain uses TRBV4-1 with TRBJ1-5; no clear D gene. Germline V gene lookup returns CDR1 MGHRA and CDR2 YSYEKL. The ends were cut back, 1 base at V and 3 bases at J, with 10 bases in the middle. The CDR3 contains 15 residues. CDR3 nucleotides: TGCGCCAGCAGCCAAGTGTCTCTCCCCAATCAGCCCCAGCATTTT. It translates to CASSQVSLPNQPQHF.

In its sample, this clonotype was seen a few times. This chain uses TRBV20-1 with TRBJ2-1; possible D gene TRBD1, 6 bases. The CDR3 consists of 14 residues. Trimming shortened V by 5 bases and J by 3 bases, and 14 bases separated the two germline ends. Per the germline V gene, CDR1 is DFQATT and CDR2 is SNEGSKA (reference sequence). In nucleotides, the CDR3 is TGCAGTGCTGCCAAGTTAGGGGGCTACAATGAGCAGTTCTTC. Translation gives CSAAKLGGYNEQFF.

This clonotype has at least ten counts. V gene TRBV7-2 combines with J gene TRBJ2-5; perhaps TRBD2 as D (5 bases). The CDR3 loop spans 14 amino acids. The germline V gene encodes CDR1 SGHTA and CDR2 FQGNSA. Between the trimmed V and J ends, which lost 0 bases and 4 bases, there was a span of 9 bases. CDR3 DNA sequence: TGTGCCAGCAGCTTAGCGGGAGACGGAGAGACCCAGTACTTC. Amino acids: CASSLAGDGETQYF.

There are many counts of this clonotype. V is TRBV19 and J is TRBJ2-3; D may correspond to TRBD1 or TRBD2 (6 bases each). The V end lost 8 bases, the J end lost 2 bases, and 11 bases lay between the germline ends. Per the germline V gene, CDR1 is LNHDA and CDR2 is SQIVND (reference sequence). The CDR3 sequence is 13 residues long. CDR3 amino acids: CASRGLITDTQYF. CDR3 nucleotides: TGTGCCAGTCGGGGGCTGATCACAGATACGCAGTATTTT.

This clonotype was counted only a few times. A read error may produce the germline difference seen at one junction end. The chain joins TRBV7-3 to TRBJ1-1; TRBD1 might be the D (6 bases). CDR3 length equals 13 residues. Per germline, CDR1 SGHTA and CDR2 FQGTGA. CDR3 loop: CASSLARDTKAFF. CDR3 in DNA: TGTGCCAGCAGCCTGGCACGGGACACTAAAGCTTTCTTT.

CDR3 residues: CASRGTSGTEGYF. In DNA, the CDR3 is TGTGCCAGCAGGGGGACTAGCGGAACCGAGGGGTACTTC. The chain links TRBV25-1 to TRBJ2-7; 11 bases match TRBD2. Losses at the gene ends were 6 bases for V and 12 bases for J; bases not matched to a gene: 10. This CDR3 spans 13 amino acids. CDR1 is MGHDK and CDR2 is SYGVNS in the germline V gene.

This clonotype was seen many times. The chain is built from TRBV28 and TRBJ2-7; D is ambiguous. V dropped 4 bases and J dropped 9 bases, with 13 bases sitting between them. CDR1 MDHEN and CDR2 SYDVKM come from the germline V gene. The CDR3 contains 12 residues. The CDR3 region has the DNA TGTGCCAGCAGTTCCCCAGGTGTTAGGCAGTACTTC. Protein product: CASSSPGVRQYF. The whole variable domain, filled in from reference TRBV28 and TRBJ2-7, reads DVKVTQSSRYLVKRTGEKVFLECVQDMDHENMFWYRQDPGLGLRLIYFSYDVKMKEKGDIPEGYSVSREKKERFSLILESASTNQTSMYLCASSSPGVRQYFGPGTRLTVT.

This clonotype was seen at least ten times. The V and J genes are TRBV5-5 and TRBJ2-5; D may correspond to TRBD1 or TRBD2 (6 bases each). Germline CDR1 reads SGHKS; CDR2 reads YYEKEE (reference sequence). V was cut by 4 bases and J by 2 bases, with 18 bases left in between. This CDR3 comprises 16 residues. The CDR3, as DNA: TGTGCCAGCAGCCGCCCTGAGGGGGGAACTCAAGAGACCCAGTACTTC. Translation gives CASSRPEGGTQETQYF.

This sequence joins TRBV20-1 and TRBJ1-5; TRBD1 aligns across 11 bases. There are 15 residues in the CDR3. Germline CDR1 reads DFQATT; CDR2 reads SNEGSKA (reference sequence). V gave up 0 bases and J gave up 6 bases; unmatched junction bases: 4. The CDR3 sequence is CSARDRTGGGQPQHF. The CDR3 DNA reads TGCAGTGCTAGAGACAGGACAGGGGGCGGTCAGCCCCAGCATTTT.